In its sample, the clone carrying this TCR beta chain was seen many times. Its antigen is not identified. V was cut by 2 bases and J by 4 bases, with 12 bases left in between. This CDR3 spans 14 amino acids. CDR1 and CDR2 (germline): SGHDT, YYEEEE. The sample originates from a study of cytomegalovirus exposure and HLA in healthy donors. Study-wide points: In a later analysis, productive TCRs from donors in an Asian-associated ancestry cluster reportedly carried fewer N-insertions than the cohort mean. A later analysis linked a missense DCLRE1C variant to TCR beta V- and J-gene trimming. By a later analysis, the bulk of CMV-associated TCR beta chains appeared HLA-restricted.

The PCR used 60 Vbeta and 13 Jbeta primers. Assay used: immunoSEQ multiplex PCR; TCRdb lists only in-frame clones, some missing. Among some 140,000 clones listed, approximately 80% were seen once. The sequence was collected from a man aged 25 to 40 in good health and CMV-seronegative. V usage is TRBV5-6 and J usage is TRBJ1-2; D not resolved. The sequencing input was PBMCs. CDR3 sequence: CASSFWSEIYGYTF. The CDR3 nucleotides read TGTGCCAGCAGCTTCTGGTCGGAGATCTATGGCTACACCTTC. Based on the CDR3 plus reference TRBV5-6 and TRBJ1-2, the full variable domain is DAGVTQSPTHLIKTRGQQVTLRCSPKSGHDTVSWYQQALGQGPQFIFQYYEEEERQRGNFPDRFSGHQFPNYSSELNVNALLLGDSALYLCASSFWSEIYGYTFGSGTRLTVV.